A single sample is the source of the 17 T cell receptor beta chains below, sequenced in a study of molecular identifiers for immune sequencing clone quantification. TCRdb redid the calling of the PCR reads with MiXCR, one entry per CDR3 protein. The table has just over 40,000 distinct CDR3 sequences, 24% seen once. Sequenced input: naive CD8+ T cells from blood, with Jurkat cell RNA spiked in. Subset of the sample: FACS-sorted CD8+CD4-CCR7+CD45RA+ naive T cells. All receptors come from a human donor in good health. Some libraries in this study had Jurkat cell RNA spiked in.

The table lists this clonotype with many counts. The V call is TRBV11-2, the J call TRBJ1-6; D uncertain. Germline V CDR1 and CDR2: SGHAT, FQNNGV. Trimming shortened V by 9 bases and J by 0 bases, and 9 bases separated the two germline ends. This CDR3 is built from 14 residues. This CDR3 is CASGETSYNSPLHF. The CDR3 DNA sequence: TGTGCCAGTGGGGAGACCTCCTATAATTCACCCCTCCACTTT.

In its sample, this clonotype was seen many times. The CDR3 DNA is TGTGCCAGCAGTTTATCGGGACCGATACAAGAGACCCAGTACTTC. Its translation: CASSLSGPIQETQYF. This chain connects TRBV27 to TRBJ2-5; D may match TRBD1 or TRBD2 (5 bases each). CDR3 size: 15 residues. Germline CDR1 and CDR2: MNHEY and SMNVEV (reference sequence). V was cut by 0 bases and J by 2 bases, with 10 bases left in between.

Ten or more counts support this clonotype. The chain recombines TRBV6-2 or TRBV6-3 with TRBJ2-2; perhaps TRBD1 as D (6 bases). CDR3 length: 16 residues. The ends were cut back, 2 bases at V and 0 bases at J, with 10 bases in the middle. Germline CDR1 reads MNHEY; CDR2 reads SVGEGT. The CDR3 nucleotides read TGTGCCAGCAGTTACGGGGACACCTCGAACACCGGGGAGCTGTTTTTT. It translates to CASSYGDTSNTGELFF.

This clonotype occurred many times. The chain combines TRBV14 with TRBJ2-1, with D hard to call. This CDR3 spans 17 amino acids. Per the germline V gene, CDR1 is SGHDN and CDR2 is FVKESK. Trimming cost V 0 bases and J 0 bases, with 12 bases left between them. This CDR3 reads CASSQDLGGRSYNEQFF. CDR3 bases: TGTGCCAGCAGCCAAGATTTGGGCGGACGCTCCTACAATGAGCAGTTCTTC.

This clonotype was seen at least ten times. The chain links TRBV6-2 or TRBV6-3 to TRBJ2-7; D tentatively fits TRBD1 or TRBD2 (5 bases each). Trimming cost V 7 bases and J 3 bases, with 19 bases left between them. Germline V gene data show CDR1 as MNHEY and CDR2 as SVGEGT. There are 15 residues in the CDR3. DNA of the CDR3: TGTGCCAGCAATTCGGGACCCGGTGTCGGCTACGAGCAGTACTTC. Its protein is CASNSGPGVGYEQYF.

By frequency in the sample, this clonotype is medium-sized. The J gene is TRBJ2-3, the V gene TRBV7-6; D call uncertain. This CDR3 contains 13 residues. CDR1 and CDR2 (germline): SGHVS, FNYEAQ. With 0 bases removed from V and 3 bases from J, the gap between germline ends came to 4 bases. CDR3 sequence (DNA): TGTGCCAGCAGCTTAGCGGAAACAGATACGCAGTATTTT. It translates to CASSLAETDTQYF. The full variable domain, with the rest looked up from reference TRBV7-6 and TRBJ2-3, is GAGVSQSPRYKVTKRGQDVALRCDPISGHVSLYWYRQALGQGPEFLTYFNYEAQQDKSGLPNDRFSAERPEGSISTLTIQRTEQRDSAMYRCASSLAETDTQYFGPGTRLTVL.

This clonotype was counted ten times or more. The V gene is TRBV12-3 or TRBV12-4, the J gene TRBJ2-3, with D possibly TRBD1 on 6 matching bases. This CDR3 contains 18 residues. Trimming cost V 3 bases and J 2 bases, with 21 bases left between them. CDR3 bases: TGTGCCAGCAGTTTGAGTGTTCGGAGGCAGGGGACCACAGATACGCAGTATTTT. Translated: CASSLSVRRQGTTDTQYF.

This clonotype has only a few counts. A much larger clone differs from this one at a single base, so this may be a read error. This rearrangement joins TRBV19 to TRBJ2-2, with a weak D call TRBD2 (6 bases). Germline CDR1 and CDR2: LNHDA and SQIVND (reference sequence). This CDR3 has 14 amino acids. This CDR3 reads CASTAAGPYRELVF. The CDR3 coding sequence is TGTGCCAGTACGGCAGCCGGGCCCTACCGGGAGCTGGTTTTT.

This clonotype was found many times. The V gene is TRBV3-1, the J gene TRBJ2-7; a weak D match, TRBD1 (6 bases). The CDR3 consists of 13 residues. Deletions cut 4 bases from V and 2 bases from J, with 9 bases between. The V gene's germline CDR1 is LGHDT and CDR2 YNNKEL (reference sequence). DNA for the CDR3: TGTGCCAGCAGCCTTGGACAGACCTACGAGCAGTACTTC. As protein: CASSLGQTYEQYF.

In this sample, this clonotype turned up once. The junction departs from germline at one end; a sequencing error may be responsible. The chain employs TRBV5-5 and TRBJ2-4, with 11 bases matching TRBD1. The germline V gene encodes CDR1 SGHKS and CDR2 YYEKEE (reference sequence). The CDR3 sequence is 16 residues long. CDR3 bases: TGTGCCAGCAGCTCACCGGGACAGGGGGTCGAAAACGTTCAGTACTTC. This codes for CASSSPGQGVENVQYF.

By share, this clonotype counts as medium-sized (0.01 to 0.1%). The CDR3 nucleotides read TGTGCCAGCAGCTTAGTCTGGGCAGATACGCAGTATTTT. It translates to CASSLVWADTQYF. This chain joins TRBV7-2 and TRBJ2-3; D unclear. The CDR3 extends over 13 amino acids. Germline CDR1 SGHTA, CDR2 FQGNSA. The ends were cut back, 1 base at V and 4 bases at J, with 6 bases in the middle.

About this clonotype itself: Its ends do not fully match the called genes, so a read error is possible. V gene TRBV12-3 or TRBV12-4 combines with J gene TRBJ2-1; D call uncertain. This CDR3 contains 14 residues. CDR3 sequence (DNA): TGTGCCAGCAGTTTTGGCGCCTCCTACAGTGAGCAGATCTTC. This sequence encodes CASSFGASYSEQIF.

This clonotype was seen just once. The gene calls are TRBV28 and TRBJ2-7; D is undetermined. Germline CDR1 and CDR2: MDHEN and SYDVKM. The CDR3 covers 15 residues. Trimming pared 3 bases from V and 2 bases from J, leaving 14 bases between. The CDR3 protein is CASSFLAKPPYEQYF. CDR3 sequence (DNA): TGTGCCAGCAGTTTTCTCGCCAAACCCCCCTACGAGCAGTACTTC.

This clonotype appeared many times. This chain uses TRBV7-2 with TRBJ2-1; 8 nucleotides line up with TRBD2. V shed 1 base, J shed 2 bases, and the junction held 4 bases outside the gene matches. The CDR3 consists of 16 residues. From germline, CDR1 is SGHTA and CDR2 FQGNSA. The DNA of the CDR3 is TGTGCCAGCAGCTTAGAGCTGGGACTAGCCTACAATGAGCAGTTCTTC. The encoded protein is CASSLELGLAYNEQFF.

On this clonotype: Just one base apart from a much larger clone, this may be a read error. V gene TRBV6-6 combines with J gene TRBJ2-7; 11 nucleotides align to TRBD2. Trimming cost V 3 bases and J 6 bases; bases outside gene matches: 7. There are 15 residues in the CDR3. Per the germline V gene, CDR1 is MNHNY and CDR2 is SVGAGI (reference sequence). The CDR3 coding sequence is TGTGCCAGCAGTTATTGGGGGACTAGCGGTTGCGAGCAGTACTTC. This encodes CASSYWGTSGCEQYF.

In this sample, this clonotype is medium-sized. The gene calls are TRBV20-1 and TRBJ2-4, with 9 nucleotides matching TRBD2. CDR1 DFQATT and CDR2 SNEGSKA come from the germline V gene (reference sequence). The trim removed 0 bases at V and 6 bases at J, leaving 6 bases unmatched. The CDR3 length is 15 residues. CDR3 sequence (DNA): TGCAGTGCTAGAGAGACTAGCGGCCAAATAAACATTCAGTACTTC. Translating it yields CSARETSGQINIQYF.

This rearrangement joins TRBV7-2 to TRBJ2-3; no firm D call. V lost 9 bases and J 4 bases, leaving 14 bases between the germline ends. This CDR3 is 13 amino acids long. Germline CDR1 SGHTA, CDR2 FQGNSA. In DNA, the CDR3 is TGTGCCAGTGGTTCCCAACGGTCAGATACGCAGTATTTT. Translating gives CASGSQRSDTQYF.